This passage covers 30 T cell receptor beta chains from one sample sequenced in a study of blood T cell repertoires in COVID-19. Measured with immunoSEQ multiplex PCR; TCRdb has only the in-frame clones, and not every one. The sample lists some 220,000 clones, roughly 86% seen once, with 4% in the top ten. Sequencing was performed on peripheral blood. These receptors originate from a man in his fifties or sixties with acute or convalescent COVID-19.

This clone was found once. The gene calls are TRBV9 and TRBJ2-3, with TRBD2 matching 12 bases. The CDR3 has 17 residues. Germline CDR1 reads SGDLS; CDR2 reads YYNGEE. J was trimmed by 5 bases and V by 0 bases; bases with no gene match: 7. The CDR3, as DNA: TGTGCCAGCAGCGTAGGGTCTAGCGGGGGGGGATTAGATACGCAGTATTTT. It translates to CASSVGSSGGGLDTQYF.

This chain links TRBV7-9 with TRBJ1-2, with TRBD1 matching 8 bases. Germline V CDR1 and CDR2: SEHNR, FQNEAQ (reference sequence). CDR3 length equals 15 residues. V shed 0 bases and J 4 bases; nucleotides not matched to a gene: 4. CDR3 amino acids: CASSLAGQGGYGYTF. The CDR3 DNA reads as TGTGCCAGCAGCTTAGCCGGACAGGGCGGCTATGGCTACACCTTC.

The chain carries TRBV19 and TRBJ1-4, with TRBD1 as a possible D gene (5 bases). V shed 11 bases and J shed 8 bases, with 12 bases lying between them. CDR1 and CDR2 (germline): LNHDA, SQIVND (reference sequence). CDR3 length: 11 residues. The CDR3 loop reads CAAKGSEKLFF. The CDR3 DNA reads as TGTGCCGCCAAGGGGTCCGAAAAACTGTTTTTT.

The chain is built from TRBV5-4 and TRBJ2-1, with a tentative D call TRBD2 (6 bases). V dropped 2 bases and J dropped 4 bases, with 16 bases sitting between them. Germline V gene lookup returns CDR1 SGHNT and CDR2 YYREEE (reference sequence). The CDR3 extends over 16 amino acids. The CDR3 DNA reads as TGTGCCAGCAGCTTAGGGGACTCGTCAACTTACAATGAGCAGTTCTTC. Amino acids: CASSLGDSSTYNEQFF.

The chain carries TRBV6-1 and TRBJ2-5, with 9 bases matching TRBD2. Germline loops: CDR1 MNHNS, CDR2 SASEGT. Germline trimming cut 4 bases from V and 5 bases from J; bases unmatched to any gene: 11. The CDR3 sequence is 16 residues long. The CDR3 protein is CASSGGRRGGLETQYF. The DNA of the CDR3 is TGTGCCAGCAGTGGCGGTAGGCGGGGGGGCCTGGAGACCCAGTACTTC.

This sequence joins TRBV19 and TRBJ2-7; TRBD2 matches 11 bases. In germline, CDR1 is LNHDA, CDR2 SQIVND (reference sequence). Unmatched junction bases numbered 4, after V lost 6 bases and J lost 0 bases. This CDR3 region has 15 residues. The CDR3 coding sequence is TGTGCCAGTAGAAGACTAGCGGGGAGCTCCTACGAGCAGTACTTC. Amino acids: CASRRLAGSSYEQYF.

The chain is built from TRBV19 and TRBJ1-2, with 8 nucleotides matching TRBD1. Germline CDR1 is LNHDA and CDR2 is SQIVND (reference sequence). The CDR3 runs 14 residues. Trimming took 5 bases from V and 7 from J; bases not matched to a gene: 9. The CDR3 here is CASSPSGRGLGYTF. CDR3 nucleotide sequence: TGTGCCAGTAGTCCATCCGGCAGGGGGCTTGGCTACACCTTC.

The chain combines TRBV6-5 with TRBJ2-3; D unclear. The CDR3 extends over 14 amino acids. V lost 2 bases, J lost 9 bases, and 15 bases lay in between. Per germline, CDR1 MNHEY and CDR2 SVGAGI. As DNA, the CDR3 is TGTGCCAGCAGTTACGCGAGCGTAGCAAGCACGCAGTATTTT. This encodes CASSYASVASTQYF.

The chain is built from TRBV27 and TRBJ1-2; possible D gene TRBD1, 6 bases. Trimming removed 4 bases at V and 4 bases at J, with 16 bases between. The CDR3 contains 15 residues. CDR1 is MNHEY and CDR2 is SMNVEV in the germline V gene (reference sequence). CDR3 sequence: CASSSSLGAGYGYTF. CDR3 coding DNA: TGTGCCAGCAGTTCCTCGCTGGGGGCCGGCTATGGCTACACCTTC.

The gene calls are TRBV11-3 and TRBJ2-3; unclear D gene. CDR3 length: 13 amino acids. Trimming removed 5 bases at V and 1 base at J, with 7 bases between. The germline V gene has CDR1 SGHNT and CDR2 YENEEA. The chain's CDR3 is CASSLSRTDTQYF. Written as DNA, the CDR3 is TGTGCCAGCAGCCTGAGCCGCACAGATACGCAGTATTTT.

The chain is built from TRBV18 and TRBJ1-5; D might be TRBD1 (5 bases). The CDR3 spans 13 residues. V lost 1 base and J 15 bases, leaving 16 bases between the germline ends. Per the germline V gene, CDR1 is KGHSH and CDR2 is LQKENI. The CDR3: CASSPLRGEDRHF. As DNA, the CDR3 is TGTGCCAGCTCACCACTACGAGGGGAGGATCGGCATTTT. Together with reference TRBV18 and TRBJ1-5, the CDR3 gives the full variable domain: NAGVMQNPRHLVRRRGQEARLRCSPMKGHSHVYWYRQLPEEGLKFMVYLQKENIIDESGMPKERFSAEFPKEGPSILRIQQVVRGDSAAYFCASSPLRGEDRHFGDGTRLSIL.

The CDR3 loop is CASSQGYNQPQHF. DNA for the CDR3: TGTGCCAGCAGTCAGGGTTACAATCAGCCCCAGCATTTT. This chain uses TRBV7-2 with TRBJ1-5, with D possibly being TRBD1 (5 bases). Trimming left V 6 bases short and J 3 bases short, with 9 bases between. Germline V gene lookup returns CDR1 SGHTA and CDR2 FQGNSA. There are 13 residues in the CDR3.

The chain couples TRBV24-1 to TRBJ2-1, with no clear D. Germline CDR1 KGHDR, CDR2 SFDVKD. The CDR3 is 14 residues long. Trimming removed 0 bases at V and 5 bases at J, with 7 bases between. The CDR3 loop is CATSDLQTDNEQFF. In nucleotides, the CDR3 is TGTGCCACCAGTGATTTGCAGACTGACAATGAGCAGTTCTTC.

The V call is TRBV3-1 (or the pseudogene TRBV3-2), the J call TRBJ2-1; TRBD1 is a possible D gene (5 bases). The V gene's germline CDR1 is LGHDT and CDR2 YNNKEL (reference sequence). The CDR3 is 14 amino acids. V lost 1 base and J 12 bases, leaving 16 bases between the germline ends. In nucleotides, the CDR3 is TGTGCCAGCAGCCAAGGAACAGGATTTTTTGGGCAGTTCTTC. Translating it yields CASSQGTGFFGQFF.

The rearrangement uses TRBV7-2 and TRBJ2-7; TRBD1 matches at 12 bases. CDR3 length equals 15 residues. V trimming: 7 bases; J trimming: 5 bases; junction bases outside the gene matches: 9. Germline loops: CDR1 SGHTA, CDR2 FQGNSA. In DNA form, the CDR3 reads TGTGCCAGCACCTCCTGGGACAGGGGGCTCAACGAGCAGTACTTC. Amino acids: CASTSWDRGLNEQYF.

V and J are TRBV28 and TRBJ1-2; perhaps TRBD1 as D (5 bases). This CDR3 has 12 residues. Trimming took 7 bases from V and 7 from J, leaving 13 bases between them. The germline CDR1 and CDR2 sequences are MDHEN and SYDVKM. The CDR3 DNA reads TGTGCCAGCACCAACAGGAGGGCTGGCTACACCTTC. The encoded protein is CASTNRRAGYTF.

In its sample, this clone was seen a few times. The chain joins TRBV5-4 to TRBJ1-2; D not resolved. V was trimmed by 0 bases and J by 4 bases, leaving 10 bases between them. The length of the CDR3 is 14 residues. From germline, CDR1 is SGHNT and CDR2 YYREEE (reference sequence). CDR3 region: CASSLEAGRYGYTF. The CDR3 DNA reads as TGTGCCAGCAGCTTGGAGGCAGGTCGCTATGGCTACACCTTC.

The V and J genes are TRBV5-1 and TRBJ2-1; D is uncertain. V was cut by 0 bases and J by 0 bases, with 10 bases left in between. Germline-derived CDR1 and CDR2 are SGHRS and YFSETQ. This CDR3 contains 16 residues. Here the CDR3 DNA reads TGCGCCAGCAGCTTGGCCCCCGGTTACTCCTACAATGAGCAGTTCTTC. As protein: CASSLAPGYSYNEQFF.

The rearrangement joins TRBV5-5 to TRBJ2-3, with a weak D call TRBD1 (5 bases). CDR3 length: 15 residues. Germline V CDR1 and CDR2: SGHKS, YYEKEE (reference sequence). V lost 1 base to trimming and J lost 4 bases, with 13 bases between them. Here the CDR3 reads CASSLRGLEADTQYF. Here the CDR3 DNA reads TGTGCCAGCAGCTTGAGGGGCCTAGAAGCAGATACGCAGTATTTT.

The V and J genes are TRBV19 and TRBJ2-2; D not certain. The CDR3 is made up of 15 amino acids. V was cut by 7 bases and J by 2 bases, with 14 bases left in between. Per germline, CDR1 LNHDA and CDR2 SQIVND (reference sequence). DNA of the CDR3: TGTGCCAGTAATCTATTGAGCCCCAACACCGGGGAGCTGTTTTTT. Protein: CASNLLSPNTGELFF.

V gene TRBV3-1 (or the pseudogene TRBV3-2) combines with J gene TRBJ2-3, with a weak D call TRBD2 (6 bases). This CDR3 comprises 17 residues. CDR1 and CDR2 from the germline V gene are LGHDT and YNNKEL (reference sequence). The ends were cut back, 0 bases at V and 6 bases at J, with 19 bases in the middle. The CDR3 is CASSQDHPGLLRDTQYF. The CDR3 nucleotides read TGTGCCAGCAGCCAAGATCACCCGGGACTCTTGAGGGATACGCAGTATTTT.

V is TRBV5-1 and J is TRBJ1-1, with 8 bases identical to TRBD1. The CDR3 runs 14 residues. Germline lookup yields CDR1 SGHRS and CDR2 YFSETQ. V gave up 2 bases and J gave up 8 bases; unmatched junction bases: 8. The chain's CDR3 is CASSLKPGGREAFF. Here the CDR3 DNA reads TGCGCCAGCAGCTTAAAACCAGGGGGCCGGGAAGCTTTCTTT.

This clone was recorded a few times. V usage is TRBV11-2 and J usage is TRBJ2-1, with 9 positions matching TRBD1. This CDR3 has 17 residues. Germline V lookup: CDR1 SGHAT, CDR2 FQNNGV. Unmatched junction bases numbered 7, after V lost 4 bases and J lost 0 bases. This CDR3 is CASSSPGTGSSYNEQFF. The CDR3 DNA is TGTGCCAGCAGCTCCCCCGGGACAGGGAGCTCCTACAATGAGCAGTTCTTC.

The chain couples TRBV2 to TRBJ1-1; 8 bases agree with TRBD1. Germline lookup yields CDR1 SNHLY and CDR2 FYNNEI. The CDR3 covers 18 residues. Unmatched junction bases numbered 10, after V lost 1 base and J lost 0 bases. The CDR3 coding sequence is TGTGCCAGCAGTGAAGATTCTAACCTGGGACAGGTGAACACTGAAGCTTTCTTT. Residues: CASSEDSNLGQVNTEAFF.

CDR3 DNA: TGTGCCAGCAGTGATGCGCGACACCCGGATAGCTATGGCTACACCTTC. The encoded protein is CASSDARHPDSYGYTF. This chain joins TRBV25-1 and TRBJ1-2; no clear D gene. The CDR3 contains 16 residues. Trimming removed 3 bases at V and 4 bases at J, with 18 bases between. Germline V lookup: CDR1 MGHDK, CDR2 SYGVNS.

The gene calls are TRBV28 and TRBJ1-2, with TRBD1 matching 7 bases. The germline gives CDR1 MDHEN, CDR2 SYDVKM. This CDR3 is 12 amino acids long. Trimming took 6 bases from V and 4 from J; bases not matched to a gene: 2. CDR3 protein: CASSRDSYGYTF. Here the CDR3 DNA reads TGTGCCAGCAGCCGGGACAGCTATGGCTACACCTTC.

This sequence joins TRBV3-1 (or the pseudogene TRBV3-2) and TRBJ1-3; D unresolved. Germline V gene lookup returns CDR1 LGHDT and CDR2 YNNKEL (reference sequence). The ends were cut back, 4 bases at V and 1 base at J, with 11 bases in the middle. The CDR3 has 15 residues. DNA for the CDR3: TGTGCCAGCAGCCCCAGGACTTTTTCTGGAAACACCATATATTTT. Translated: CASSPRTFSGNTIYF.

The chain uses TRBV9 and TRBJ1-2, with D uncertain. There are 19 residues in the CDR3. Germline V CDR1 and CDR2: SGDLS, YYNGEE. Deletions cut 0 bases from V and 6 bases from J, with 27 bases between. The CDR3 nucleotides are TGTGCCAGCAGCGTAGAGATAGGACTCCTAGCCCATGGCAGCGATGGCTACACCTTC. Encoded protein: CASSVEIGLLAHGSDGYTF. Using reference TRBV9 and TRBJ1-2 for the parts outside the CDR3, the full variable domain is DSGVTQTPKHLITATGQRVTLRCSPRSGDLSVYWYQQSLDQGLQFLIQYYNGEERAKGNILERFSAQQFPDLHSELNLSSLELGDSALYFCASSVEIGLLAHGSDGYTFGSGTRLTVV.

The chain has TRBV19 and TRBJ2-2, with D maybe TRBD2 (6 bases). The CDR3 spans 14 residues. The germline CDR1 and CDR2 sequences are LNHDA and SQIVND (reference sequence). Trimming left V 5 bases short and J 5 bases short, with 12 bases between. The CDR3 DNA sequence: TGTGCCAGTAGTTCGACTAGATGGACCGGGGAGCTGTTTTTT. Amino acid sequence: CASSSTRWTGELFF.

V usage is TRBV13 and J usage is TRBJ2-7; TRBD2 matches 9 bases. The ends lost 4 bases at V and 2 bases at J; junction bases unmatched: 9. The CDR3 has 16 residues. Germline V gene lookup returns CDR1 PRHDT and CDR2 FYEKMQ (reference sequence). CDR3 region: CASSSPKAGGPYEQYF. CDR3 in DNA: TGTGCCAGCAGCTCACCTAAAGCGGGGGGACCCTACGAGCAGTACTTC.